A selection of T cell receptor beta chains follows, all from one sample in a study of Tregs in tolerant kidney transplant recipients. Assay used: immunoSEQ multiplex PCR; TCRdb lists only in-frame clones, some missing. Of 50,000 to 75,000 clones in the sample, 95% to 98% were seen once. This specimen was Tregs from blood, taken before the transplant. These TCRs come from a human donor who received a combined kidney and bone marrow transplant. Each CDR3 is given with its conserved first and last residue. The D gene is left open where the match is weak. Expanded clones are given a class, and other clones once, few, many or no size at all.

clone_size j_call d_call v_call cdr3_aa cdr3_nt
. TRBJ2-7 TRBD2 TRBV9 CASSVDGRPTYEQYF TGTGCCAGCAGCGTAGACGGGAGGCCCACCTACGAGCAGTACTTC
. TRBJ2-2 . TRBV28 CASSLFSAGELFF TGTGCCAGCAGTTTATTCTCGGCCGGGGAGCTGTTTTTT
. TRBJ2-1 TRBD1 TRBV25-1 CASSKLTGTGNEQFF TGTGCCAGCAGCAAACTGACAGGGACAGGGAATGAGCAGTTCTTC
. TRBJ2-3 TRBD2 TRBV4-1 CASSQDGGGGASTDTQYF TGCGCCAGCAGCCAAGACGGGGGCGGGGGGGCTAGCACAGATACGCAGTATTTT
. TRBJ2-3 TRBD2 TRBV6-6 CASSPGRAWADTQYF TGTGCCAGCAGTCCAGGGAGGGCCTGGGCAGATACGCAGTATTTT
. TRBJ2-5 . TRBV15 CATSRESQGIETQYF TGTGCCACCAGCAGAGAATCACAGGGTATCGAGACCCAGTACTTC
. TRBJ1-1 . TRBV11-2 CASSLASRTEAFF TGTGCCAGCAGCTTAGCGTCACGGACTGAAGCTTTCTTT
. TRBJ2-2 . TRBV2 CATLPWLGTGELFF TGTGCCACCTTACCTTGGCTTGGCACCGGGGAGCTGTTTTTT
. TRBJ2-1 . TRBV20-1 CSARELARSFF TGCAGTGCTAGGGAACTAGCACGCTCGTTCTTC
. TRBJ2-7 . TRBV4-1 CASSQGGRLVYEQYF TGCGCCAGCAGCCAAGGGGGGAGGTTGGTCTACGAGCAGTACTTC
. TRBJ1-1 TRBD1 TRBV7-3 CASSPGTGGGDTEAFF TGTGCCAGCAGCCCCGGGACAGGGGGAGGGGACACTGAAGCTTTCTTT
. TRBJ2-1 TRBD2 TRBV18 CASSPTPGGAYNEQFF TGTGCCAGCTCACCAACCCCCGGGGGGGCCTACAATGAGCAGTTCTTC
. TRBJ2-3 TRBD2 TRBV6-5 CASTLAGAPHTQYF TGTGCCAGCACACTAGCGGGGGCCCCTCATACGCAGTATTTT
. TRBJ2-3 . TRBV27 CASSFLSQGYTDTQYF TGTGCCAGCAGTTTTCTTTCCCAGGGTTACACAGATACGCAGTATTTT
. TRBJ2-6 . TRBV5-1 CASSLAQGSGANVLTF TGCGCCAGCAGCTTGGCGCAGGGGTCTGGGGCCAACGTCCTGACTTTC
. TRBJ2-7 . TRBV5-1 CASSISDFSYEQYF TGCGCCAGCAGCATTTCGGACTTCTCCTACGAGCAGTACTTC
once TRBJ2-5 . TRBV7-2 CASSLAISNQETQYF TGTGCCAGCAGCTTAGCTATTTCCAACCAGGAGACCCAGTACTTC
. TRBJ1-4 . TRBV7-8 CASSLAATNEKLFF TGTGCCAGCAGCTTAGCCGCAACTAATGAAAAACTGTTTTTT
. TRBJ2-4 . TRBV28 CASSLLRSSGQYF TGTGCCAGCAGTTTGCTCAGGTCATCCGGTCAGTACTTC
. TRBJ1-3 TRBD1 TRBV6-6 CASSAGGSGNTIYF TGTGCCAGCAGCGCAGGGGGCTCTGGAAACACCATATATTTT
. TRBJ1-6 TRBD1 TRBV7-2 CASSAQQGAVSPLHF TGTGCCAGCAGCGCCCAACAGGGGGCAGTTTCACCCCTCCACTTT
. TRBJ1-5 TRBD1 TRBV28 CASRPRGRGSNQPQHF TGTGCCAGCAGGCCCAGGGGGCGCGGGAGCAATCAGCCCCAGCATTTT
. TRBJ2-1 TRBD2 TRBV7-9 CASSLAASGDNEQFF TGTGCCAGCAGCTTAGCGGCTAGCGGGGACAATGAGCAGTTCTTC
. TRBJ2-3 TRBD1 TRBV29-1 CSVRQGMGSDTQYF TGCAGCGTAAGACAGGGAATGGGGTCAGATACGCAGTATTTT
. TRBJ1-2 . TRBV28 CASSFGGNYGYTF TGTGCCAGCAGTTTCGGGGGAAACTATGGCTACACCTTC
. TRBJ1-1 TRBD1 TRBV30 CAWSGDRRNTEAFF TGTGCCTGGAGTGGGGACAGGAGGAACACTGAAGCTTTCTTT
. TRBJ1-5 . TRBV28 CASSRGGGNQPQHF TGTGCCAGCAGTAGAGGGGGGGGGAATCAGCCCCAGCATTTT
. TRBJ2-6 . TRBV18 CASSPARGGSGANVLTF TGTGCCAGCTCACCTGCTAGGGGGGGATCTGGGGCCAACGTCCTGACTTTC
. TRBJ1-1 . TRBV6-5 CASSPRGIDTEAFF TGTGCCAGCAGCCCAAGAGGGATTGACACTGAAGCTTTCTTT
. TRBJ1-1 . TRBV7-2 CASTLPGRSNTEAFF TGTGCCAGCACCTTACCAGGGCGATCGAACACTGAAGCTTTCTTT
. TRBJ2-2 . TRBV7-2 CASSALWTGELFF TGTGCCAGCAGCGCACTCTGGACCGGGGAGCTGTTTTTT
few TRBJ1-5 . TRBV6-1 CASNEARGRRNQPQHF TGTGCCAGCAATGAAGCGCGGGGACGGCGCAATCAGCCCCAGCATTTT
. TRBJ2-2 TRBD2 TRBV2 CASEGSGVTGELFF TGTGCCAGCGAAGGTAGCGGGGTCACCGGGGAGCTGTTTTTT
. TRBJ2-3 . TRBV7-2 CASSFWTSTDTQYF TGTGCCAGCAGCTTTTGGACTAGCACAGATACGCAGTATTTT
. TRBJ1-2 . TRBV30 CAWSVRGIYGYTF TGTGCCTGGAGTGTACGAGGGATCTATGGCTACACCTTC
once TRBJ1-2 . TRBV5-4 CASSLREFGYTF TGTGCCAGCAGCTTACGGGAGTTCGGGTACACCTTC
. TRBJ2-7 . TRBV7-9 CASSLTISEQYF TGTGCCAGCAGCTTAACCATTAGCGAGCAGTACTTC
. TRBJ2-2 . TRBV27 CASRPQGFRAGELFF TGTGCCAGCAGGCCTCAGGGTTTTCGGGCGGGGGAGCTGTTTTTT
. TRBJ1-3 TRBD1 TRBV4-3 CASTHGTASGNTIYF TGCGCCAGCACCCACGGGACAGCCTCTGGAAACACCATATATTTT
. TRBJ2-7 TRBD2 TRBV4-3 CASSQAALAGCSYEQYF TGCGCCAGCAGCCAAGCAGCACTAGCGGGGTGTTCCTACGAGCAGTACTTC
. TRBJ2-3 TRBD2 TRBV7-6 CASSSSGISTDTQYF TGTGCCAGCAGTTCTAGCGGGATCAGCACAGATACGCAGTATTTT
. TRBJ2-7 . TRBV5-1 CASSKDSSSYEQYF TGCGCCAGCAGCAAGGACAGTAGTTCCTACGAGCAGTACTTC
. TRBJ2-7 TRBD1 TRBV4-3 CASSQDLAGGEQYF TGCGCCAGCAGCCAAGATCTGGCAGGGGGCGAGCAGTACTTC
. TRBJ2-2 TRBD2 TRBV7-7 CASSPGLAGNGELFF TGTGCCAGCAGCCCGGGACTAGCGGGGAACGGGGAGCTGTTTTTT
. TRBJ2-1 . TRBV30 CAWRGLPSYNEQFF TGTGCCTGGCGTGGGCTCCCCTCCTACAATGAGCAGTTCTTC
. TRBJ1-1 . TRBV27 CASSFGGMNTEAFF TGTGCCAGCAGTTTCGGGGGGATGAACACTGAAGCTTTCTTT
. TRBJ2-7 TRBD2 TRBV5-6 CASSLDRLAVFEQYF TGTGCCAGCAGCTTGGACCGACTAGCGGTGTTCGAGCAGTACTTC
. TRBJ1-2 TRBD1 TRBV9 CASSVAFSGQGSGGYTF TGTGCCAGCAGCGTCGCCTTCTCGGGACAGGGTTCAGGGGGCTACACCTTC
. TRBJ2-1 TRBD2 TRBV27 CASSHRTSREQFF TGTGCCAGCAGTCACAGGACTAGCCGTGAGCAGTTCTTC
. TRBJ2-1 . TRBV5-1 CASSQDRPAYNEQFF TGCGCCAGCAGCCAGGACAGACCTGCCTACAATGAGCAGTTCTTC
once TRBJ2-3 TRBD2 TRBV18 CASSPGTNTDTQYF TGTGCCAGCTCACCCGGGACTAACACAGATACGCAGTATTTT
. TRBJ1-2 . TRBV4-1 CASSQVPGDHGYTF TGCGCCAGCAGCCAAGTTCCGGGGGATCATGGCTACACCTTC
. TRBJ2-6 TRBD1 TRBV19 CASSIIRDRAFSGANVLTF TGTGCCAGTAGTATTATCCGAGACAGGGCTTTCTCTGGGGCCAACGTCCTGACTTTC
. TRBJ2-7 TRBD1 TRBV15 CATSREGQGREQYF TGTGCCACCAGCAGAGAGGGACAGGGGCGCGAGCAGTACTTC
. TRBJ1-5 TRBD1 TRBV11-2 CASSLLLGGQGYSNQPQHF TGTGCCAGCAGCTTACTGTTGGGGGGACAGGGATATAGCAATCAGCCCCAGCATTTT
. TRBJ2-7 TRBD1 TRBV5-1 CASSLAGTGFSYEQYF TGCGCCAGCAGCTTGGCTGGGACAGGTTTCTCCTACGAGCAGTACTTC
. TRBJ2-5 TRBD2 TRBV12-5 CASGLASLTSGRRKYQETQYF TGTGCTAGTGGTTTGGCGTCACTGACTAGCGGGAGGCGAAAGTACCAAGAGACCCAGTACTTC